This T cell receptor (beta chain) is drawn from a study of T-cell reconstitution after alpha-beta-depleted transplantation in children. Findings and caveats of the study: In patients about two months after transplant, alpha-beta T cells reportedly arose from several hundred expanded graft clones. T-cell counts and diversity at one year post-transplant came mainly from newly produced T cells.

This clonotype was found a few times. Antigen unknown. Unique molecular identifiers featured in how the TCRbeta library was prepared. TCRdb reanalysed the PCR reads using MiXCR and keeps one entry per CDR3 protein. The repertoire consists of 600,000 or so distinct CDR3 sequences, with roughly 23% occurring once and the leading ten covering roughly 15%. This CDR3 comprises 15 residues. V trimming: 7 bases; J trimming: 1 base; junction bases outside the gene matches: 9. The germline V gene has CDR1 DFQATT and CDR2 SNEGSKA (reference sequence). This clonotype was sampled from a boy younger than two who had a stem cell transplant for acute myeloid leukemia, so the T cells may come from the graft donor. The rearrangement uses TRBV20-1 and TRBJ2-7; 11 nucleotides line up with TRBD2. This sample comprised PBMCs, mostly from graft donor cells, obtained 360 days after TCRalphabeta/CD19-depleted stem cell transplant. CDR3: CSVRGLAGGSYEQYF. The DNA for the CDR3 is TGCAGTGTCCGAGGCCTAGCGGGGGGTTCCTACGAGCAGTACTTC.